The rows below give T cell receptor beta chains drawn from one sample of a study of blood T cells in healthy people across ages. TCRdb reprocessed the 5' RACE reads via MiXCR and lists one record per CDR3 protein. The profile shows over 500,000 distinct CDR3 sequences, approximately 26% of them singletons. This same sample was also taken into another study, of T cells of mothers and their children.

The sequencing input was blood. The source is a boy younger than 10 in good health. Both conserved end residues are part of each CDR3. Fields, in order: clone size, V gene, J gene, D gene, CDR3 DNA, CDR3 protein. D genes are given only for firm matches. For some rows the clone size is stated as once, few or many, or as a class when expanded; others skip it.

clone size: few; V gene: TRBV7-9; J gene: TRBJ1-2; D gene: -; CDR3 DNA: TGTGCCAGCAGCCAGGGTGATGGCTACACCTTC; CDR3 protein: CASSQGDGYTF
clone size: -; V gene: TRBV27; J gene: TRBJ1-1; D gene: TRBD1; CDR3 DNA: TGTGCCAGCAGGTGGGGGACAGCCAACACTGAAGCTTTCTTT; CDR3 protein: CASRWGTANTEAFF
clone size: few; V gene: TRBV4-2; J gene: TRBJ2-6; D gene: -; CDR3 DNA: TGTGCCAGCAGCCAAGAATTAAGCTCCTCTGGGGCCAACGTCCTGACTTTC; CDR3 protein: CASSQELSSSGANVLTF
clone size: -; V gene: TRBV6-2/TRBV6-3; J gene: TRBJ2-5; D gene: -; CDR3 DNA: TGTGCCAGCAGTTATAAGGAGGAGTTGGGAGTGGAGGAGACCCAGTACTTC; CDR3 protein: CASSYKEELGVEETQYF
clone size: -; V gene: TRBV27; J gene: TRBJ2-3; D gene: TRBD2; CDR3 DNA: TGTGCCAGCACCGAGGGGGGACTAGCCCGCACAGATACGCAGTATTTT; CDR3 protein: CASTEGGLARTDTQYF
clone size: -; V gene: TRBV29-1; J gene: TRBJ2-7; D gene: TRBD2; CDR3 DNA: TGCAGCGTTGAGCAAGATCTAGCGGGAAGCTACGAGCAGTACTTC; CDR3 protein: CSVEQDLAGSYEQYF
clone size: -; V gene: TRBV5-5; J gene: TRBJ1-1; D gene: -; CDR3 DNA: TGTGCCAGCAGCTTGATGGGGGTCATGAACACTGAAGCTTTCTTT; CDR3 protein: CASSLMGVMNTEAFF
clone size: few; V gene: TRBV7-9; J gene: TRBJ2-1; D gene: TRBD2; CDR3 DNA: TGTGCCAGCAGCTTAGGGCAACTAGCGGGGGATATCTATGAGCAGTTCTTC; CDR3 protein: CASSLGQLAGDIYEQFF
clone size: -; V gene: TRBV4-3; J gene: TRBJ2-3; D gene: TRBD1; CDR3 DNA: TGCGCCAGCAGCCAAGGGGGACAGCCCTCCGTCGATACGCAGTATTTT; CDR3 protein: CASSQGGQPSVDTQYF
clone size: few; V gene: TRBV4-1; J gene: TRBJ2-3; D gene: -; CDR3 DNA: TGCGCCAGCAGCCCTAGGACAGCTCCCGCTCCAGATACGCAGTATTTT; CDR3 protein: CASSPRTAPAPDTQYF
clone size: -; V gene: TRBV2; J gene: TRBJ1-4; D gene: -; CDR3 DNA: TGTGCCAGCAGTGAAACGGGCCGGGGAGGGCTGTTTTTT; CDR3 protein: CASSETGRGGLFF
clone size: -; V gene: TRBV4-1; J gene: TRBJ2-1; D gene: -; CDR3 DNA: TGCGCCAGCAGCCAAGACCAAACAGCGGTCAATGAGCAGTTCTTC; CDR3 protein: CASSQDQTAVNEQFF
clone size: few; V gene: TRBV29-1; J gene: TRBJ2-6; D gene: -; CDR3 DNA: TGCAGCGTTGGACTAGCCGGGACATCTTCCGAAGCAGTCTCTGGGGCCAACGTCCTGACTTTC; CDR3 protein: CSVGLAGTSSEAVSGANVLTF
clone size: -; V gene: TRBV29-1; J gene: TRBJ2-3; D gene: TRBD2; CDR3 DNA: TGCAGCACGACTAGCGGGACAGATACGCAGTATTTT; CDR3 protein: CSTTSGTDTQYF
clone size: -; V gene: TRBV19; J gene: TRBJ2-1; D gene: -; CDR3 DNA: TGTGCCAGTAGTACTAGCACTGAGCAGTTCTTC; CDR3 protein: CASSTSTEQFF
clone size: few; V gene: TRBV20-1; J gene: TRBJ2-3; D gene: -; CDR3 DNA: TGCAGTGCTAGAGATACCAGGACTAGCACAGATACGCAGTATTTT; CDR3 protein: CSARDTRTSTDTQYF
clone size: -; V gene: TRBV4-2; J gene: TRBJ2-3; D gene: -; CDR3 DNA: TGTGCCAGCAGCCCCCCGGGGGACACAGATACGCAGTATTTT; CDR3 protein: CASSPPGDTDTQYF
clone size: -; V gene: TRBV7-9; J gene: TRBJ1-5; D gene: -; CDR3 DNA: TGTGCCAGCAGCTTAGTCGGGGGCCCATATAGCAATCAGCCCCAGCATTTT; CDR3 protein: CASSLVGGPYSNQPQHF
clone size: once; V gene: TRBV5-5; J gene: TRBJ1-1; D gene: TRBD1; CDR3 DNA: TGTGCCAGCAGCTTGGCCCAACAGGGGATGGCGACTGAAGCTTTCTTT; CDR3 protein: CASSLAQQGMATEAFF
clone size: -; V gene: TRBV11-2; J gene: TRBJ1-2; D gene: -; CDR3 DNA: TGTGCCAGCAAAAAAGGGGTTGGCTACACCTTC; CDR3 protein: CASKKGVGYTF
clone size: -; V gene: TRBV6-6; J gene: TRBJ1-4; D gene: TRBD1; CDR3 DNA: TGTGCCAGCAGCCCCTTGACAGGGGGTGAAAAACTGTTTTTT; CDR3 protein: CASSPLTGGEKLFF
clone size: few; V gene: TRBV20-1; J gene: TRBJ2-5; D gene: -; CDR3 DNA: TGCAGTGCTCACCCGGGGAAACAAGAGACCCAGTACTTC; CDR3 protein: CSAHPGKQETQYF
clone size: few; V gene: TRBV7-8; J gene: TRBJ1-1; D gene: -; CDR3 DNA: TGTGCCAGCAGCCTACGTAACAAGGCTTTCTTT; CDR3 protein: CASSLRNKAFF
clone size: -; V gene: TRBV7-6; J gene: TRBJ2-7; D gene: TRBD1; CDR3 DNA: TGTGCCAGCAGCTTAGAAACAGGGGGCAGGTACGAGCAGTACTTC; CDR3 protein: CASSLETGGRYEQYF
clone size: -; V gene: TRBV20-1; J gene: TRBJ2-3; D gene: -; CDR3 DNA: TGCAGTGCTAGAGTTACCACTTACCCAGATACGCAGTATTTT; CDR3 protein: CSARVTTYPDTQYF
clone size: -; V gene: TRBV11-2; J gene: TRBJ1-2; D gene: TRBD1; CDR3 DNA: TGTGCCAGCAGCTTAGCGGCAGGGGGCTACTATGGCTACACCTTC; CDR3 protein: CASSLAAGGYYGYTF
clone size: many; V gene: TRBV28; J gene: TRBJ2-7; D gene: -; CDR3 DNA: TGTGCCAGCAGCCCTGGAGGGGGCTACGAGCAGTACTTC; CDR3 protein: CASSPGGGYEQYF
clone size: -; V gene: TRBV20-1; J gene: TRBJ2-7; D gene: TRBD2; CDR3 DNA: TGCAGTGCTAGAGACCCGCTAGCGGGGACGGGGGAGCAGTACTTC; CDR3 protein: CSARDPLAGTGEQYF
clone size: few; V gene: TRBV19; J gene: TRBJ1-1; D gene: TRBD1; CDR3 DNA: TGTGCCAGTAGGACAGGGCTCACTGAAGCTTTCTTT; CDR3 protein: CASRTGLTEAFF
clone size: -; V gene: TRBV6-1; J gene: TRBJ2-7; D gene: TRBD1; CDR3 DNA: TGTGCCAGCAGTGAACTGTTTTATGGGACAGGGAATTCCTACGAGCAGTACTTC; CDR3 protein: CASSELFYGTGNSYEQYF
clone size: -; V gene: TRBV7-2; J gene: TRBJ2-3; D gene: TRBD2; CDR3 DNA: TGTGCCAGCACTAGCGGGTCCGCAGATACGCAGTATTTT; CDR3 protein: CASTSGSADTQYF
clone size: -; V gene: TRBV5-1; J gene: TRBJ1-2; D gene: -; CDR3 DNA: TGCGCCAGCAGCTTCAACAGGGTGTATGGCTACACCTTC; CDR3 protein: CASSFNRVYGYTF
clone size: few; V gene: TRBV10-3; J gene: TRBJ1-5; D gene: TRBD1; CDR3 DNA: TGTGCCATCAGTGAGTCAGACAGGGCCCAGCATTTT; CDR3 protein: CAISESDRAQHF
clone size: -; V gene: TRBV20-1; J gene: TRBJ2-5; D gene: -; CDR3 DNA: TGCAGTGCTAGGGATTCCAAGCGGTCGTACCAAGAGACCCAGTACTTC; CDR3 protein: CSARDSKRSYQETQYF
clone size: few; V gene: TRBV27; J gene: TRBJ2-1; D gene: -; CDR3 DNA: TGTGCCAGCAGTTTCCAGAGCTCCTACAATGAGCAGTTCTTC; CDR3 protein: CASSFQSSYNEQFF
clone size: -; V gene: TRBV5-1; J gene: TRBJ2-5; D gene: TRBD2; CDR3 DNA: TGCGCCAGCACCACTAGCGGGCGGGCCCAAGAGACCCAGTACTTC; CDR3 protein: CASTTSGRAQETQYF
clone size: -; V gene: TRBV7-9; J gene: TRBJ2-2; D gene: -; CDR3 DNA: TGTGCCAGCAGCTTACCAGGCAACGGGGAGCTGTTTTTT; CDR3 protein: CASSLPGNGELFF
clone size: -; V gene: TRBV20-1; J gene: TRBJ1-2; D gene: -; CDR3 DNA: TGCAGTGCTTTCTCGAGAGGGTTTTATGGCTACACCTTC; CDR3 protein: CSAFSRGFYGYTF
clone size: few; V gene: TRBV12-3/TRBV12-4; J gene: TRBJ2-7; D gene: -; CDR3 DNA: TGTGCCAGCAGTTCACTAATAAAACAAATGGAGCAGTACTTC; CDR3 protein: CASSSLIKQMEQYF
clone size: -; V gene: TRBV9; J gene: TRBJ1-1; D gene: TRBD1; CDR3 DNA: TGTGCCAGCAGCCGTCCCGGGACAGGGTTTACTGAAGCTTTCTTT; CDR3 protein: CASSRPGTGFTEAFF
clone size: -; V gene: TRBV29-1; J gene: TRBJ2-3; D gene: -; CDR3 DNA: TGCAGCGTCCGCGGGTCCGCCACAGATACGCAGTATTTT; CDR3 protein: CSVRGSATDTQYF
clone size: few; V gene: TRBV25-1; J gene: TRBJ1-2; D gene: -; CDR3 DNA: TGTGCCAGCAGTGAGCGAAAGGTCAGAGGGTACTATGGCTACACCTTC; CDR3 protein: CASSERKVRGYYGYTF
clone size: -; V gene: TRBV6-6; J gene: TRBJ1-2; D gene: -; CDR3 DNA: TGCGCCAGCTTCAGGGGCAATGGCTACACCTTC; CDR3 protein: CASFRGNGYTF
clone size: few; V gene: TRBV9; J gene: TRBJ2-1; D gene: -; CDR3 DNA: TGTGCCAGCAGCGGGGGACAACAAACGGTCGACGAGCAGTTCTTC; CDR3 protein: CASSGGQQTVDEQFF
clone size: few; V gene: TRBV2; J gene: TRBJ2-2; D gene: TRBD2; CDR3 DNA: TGTGCCAGCAGTGCCGGGACTAGCGGGAGTAGGCTGTTTTTT; CDR3 protein: CASSAGTSGSRLFF
clone size: -; V gene: TRBV21-1; J gene: TRBJ2-2; D gene: -; CDR3 DNA: TGTGCCAGCAGCATCAGACAGAACACCGGGGAGCTGTTTTTT; CDR3 protein: CASSIRQNTGELFF
clone size: many; V gene: TRBV7-2; J gene: TRBJ1-1; D gene: -; CDR3 DNA: TGTGCCAGCAGCTTCCCAGGGTCGGGCACTGAAGCTTTCTTT; CDR3 protein: CASSFPGSGTEAFF
clone size: many; V gene: TRBV7-9; J gene: TRBJ2-7; D gene: -; CDR3 DNA: TGTGCCAGCAGCGTAAGGGGGGAGCAGTACTTC; CDR3 protein: CASSVRGEQYF
clone size: few; V gene: TRBV20-1; J gene: TRBJ2-7; D gene: TRBD2; CDR3 DNA: TGCAGTGCTAATACCCACGGGGGGGTCCACGAGCAGTACTTC; CDR3 protein: CSANTHGGVHEQYF
clone size: many; V gene: TRBV10-3; J gene: TRBJ2-7; D gene: TRBD2; CDR3 DNA: TGTGCCATCAGTGATCTGGGGGGGTCCACCTACGAGCAGTACTTC; CDR3 protein: CAISDLGGSTYEQYF
clone size: few; V gene: TRBV6-5; J gene: TRBJ2-5; D gene: -; CDR3 DNA: TGTGCCAGCAGTTATTACGGGAGTGGTCAAGAGACCCAGTACTTC; CDR3 protein: CASSYYGSGQETQYF
clone size: -; V gene: TRBV5-5; J gene: TRBJ2-7; D gene: -; CDR3 DNA: TGTGCCAGCAGCTTTCTGCGGGGGCTCCGCTACGAGCAGTACTTC; CDR3 protein: CASSFLRGLRYEQYF
clone size: -; V gene: TRBV6-1; J gene: TRBJ2-7; D gene: TRBD2; CDR3 DNA: TGTGCCCACCGAAGCGGGGGGCCCCACGAGCAGTACTTC; CDR3 protein: CAHRSGGPHEQYF
clone size: many; V gene: TRBV5-1; J gene: TRBJ2-2; D gene: -; CDR3 DNA: TGCGCCAGCAGCTCACAGGGTTTTACCGGGGAGCTGTTTTTT; CDR3 protein: CASSSQGFTGELFF
clone size: -; V gene: TRBV6-1; J gene: TRBJ1-4; D gene: TRBD1; CDR3 DNA: TGTGCCAGCAGTGAATATCAGGACAGGGCAAAACTGTTTTTT; CDR3 protein: CASSEYQDRAKLFF